The sequence of this TCR beta chain was determined in a study of blood T cell repertoires in COVID-19. CDR3 length equals 15 residues. V lost 3 bases, J lost 7 bases, and 4 bases stayed unmatched. CDR1 and CDR2 from the germline V gene are LNHDA and SQIVND (reference sequence). TCRdb keeps only in-frame clones here, not all; method: immunoSEQ multiplex PCR. The data contain approximately 220,000 clones, 70% to 90% of them singletons. This TCR derives from a man aged 30 to 39 who had recovered from COVID-19. Sequenced: PBMCs or T cells enriched from blood (not recorded which). The rearrangement links TRBV19 to TRBJ1-6; 9 nucleotides agree with TRBD1. CDR3: CASSIGTGLNSPLHF. The CDR3 DNA follows: TGTGCCAGTAGTATCGGGACAGGGTTGAATTCACCCCTCCACTTT.